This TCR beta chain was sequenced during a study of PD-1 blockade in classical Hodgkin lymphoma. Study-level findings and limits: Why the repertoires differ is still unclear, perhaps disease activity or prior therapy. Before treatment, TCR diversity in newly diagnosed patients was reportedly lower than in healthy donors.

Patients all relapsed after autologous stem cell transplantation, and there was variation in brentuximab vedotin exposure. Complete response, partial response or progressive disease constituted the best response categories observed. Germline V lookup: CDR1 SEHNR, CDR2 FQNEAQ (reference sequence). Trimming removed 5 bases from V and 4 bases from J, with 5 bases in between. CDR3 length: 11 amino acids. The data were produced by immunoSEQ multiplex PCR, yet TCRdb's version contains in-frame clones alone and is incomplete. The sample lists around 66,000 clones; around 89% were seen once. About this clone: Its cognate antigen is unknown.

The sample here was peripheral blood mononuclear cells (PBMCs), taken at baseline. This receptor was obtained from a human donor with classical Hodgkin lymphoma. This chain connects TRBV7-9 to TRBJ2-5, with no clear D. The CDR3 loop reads CASSPTETQYF. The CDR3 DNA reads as TGTGCCAGCAGCCCAACAGAGACCCAGTACTTC.